The text below deals with one T cell receptor (beta chain). CDR3 length: 13 residues. The V gene lost 2 bases and the J gene lost 10 bases, with 12 bases spanning the gap. The data were taken from a study of blood T cell repertoires in COVID-19. At the level of the study: PBMCs, B-cell-depleted T cells, or T cells were the source of the cDNA or gDNA that made up the material.

Assay: immunoSEQ multiplex PCR; the TCRdb copy retains only in-frame clones and omits some. The data show a few hundred thousand clones, roughly 87% seen once. The chain employs TRBV12-3 or TRBV12-4 and TRBJ2-1; maybe TRBD2 (6 bases). Specimen: PBMCs or T cells enriched from blood (not recorded which). The TCR was taken from a woman in her twenties or thirties who had recovered from COVID-19. The CDR3 reads CASSLSPRGEQFF. CDR3 nucleotides: TGTGCCAGCAGTTTAAGTCCCCGGGGGGAGCAGTTCTTC.